Listed here are 16 T cell receptor beta chains from one sample, sequenced in a study of cytomegalovirus exposure and HLA in healthy donors. Primers included in the PCR were 60 Vbeta and 13 Jbeta primers. Clones were read by immunoSEQ multiplex PCR, and TCRdb kept only the in-frame ones, dropping some. The table records some 180,000 clones, nearly 80% of them present only once. Input material: PBMCs. These receptors came from a female donor in good health and CMV-seronegative.

The chain has TRBV28 and TRBJ1-1, with D hard to call. The CDR3 sequence is 13 residues long. V lost 8 bases, J lost 0 bases, and 10 bases lay in between. The V gene's germline CDR1 is MDHEN and CDR2 SYDVKM. The CDR3 nucleotides read TGTGCCAGCTCAGACATTATGAACACTGAAGCTTTCTTT. Its translation: CASSDIMNTEAFF.

The CDR3 bases are TGTGCCAGCTCACCACCTATACAGTTGGCCGGGGAGCTGTTTTTT. Translating it yields CASSPPIQLAGELFF. This chain links TRBV18 with TRBJ2-2; D remains unclear. The germline V gene encodes CDR1 KGHSH and CDR2 LQKENI. V was cut by 0 bases and J by 6 bases, with 11 bases left in between. The CDR3 extends over 15 amino acids.

J is TRBJ2-1 and V is TRBV19; 8 bases line up with TRBD1. The CDR3 sequence is 15 residues long. J lost 3 bases, V lost 5 bases, and 6 bases had no gene match. Germline V lookup: CDR1 LNHDA, CDR2 SQIVND (reference sequence). CDR3 loop: CASSPGTGGYNEQFF. The CDR3 DNA reads TGTGCCAGTAGTCCTGGGACAGGTGGCTACAATGAGCAGTTCTTC.

The rearrangement links TRBV19 to TRBJ1-5; D not certain. Trimming stripped 3 bases from V and 0 bases from J, with 9 bases between. Germline values: CDR1 LNHDA, CDR2 SQIVND (reference sequence). The CDR3 extends over 15 amino acids. This CDR3 reads CASSIGQNSNQPQHF. CDR3 bases: TGTGCCAGTAGTATTGGGCAGAATAGCAATCAGCCCCAGCATTTT. The full variable domain, with the rest looked up from reference TRBV19 and TRBJ1-5, is DGGITQSPKYLFRKEGQNVTLSCEQNLNHDAMYWYRQDPGQGLRLIYYSQIVNDFQKGDIAEGYSVSREKKESFPLTVTSAQKNPTAFYLCASSIGQNSNQPQHFGDGTRLSIL.

Comment on this clone: Additional DNA sequences in this sample encode the identical CDR3. This chain connects TRBV5-1 to TRBJ2-5, with D perhaps TRBD2 (5 bases). CDR1 SGHRS and CDR2 YFSETQ come from the germline V gene. V was pared by 0 bases and J by 4 bases, with 10 bases between. The CDR3 length is 14 residues. The CDR3 region has the DNA TGCGCCAGCAGCTTGGTCGGTGCGGGAGAGACCCAGTACTTC. Its translation is CASSLVGAGETQYF.

As concerns this clone: The junction differs from germline at one of its ends, possibly a read error. The chain joins TRBV7-9 to TRBJ1-3; D possibly corresponds to TRBD1 (5 bases). This CDR3 has 16 amino acids. Germline CDR1 is SEHNR and CDR2 is FQNEAQ (reference sequence). CDR3: CSSSLALGADGNTIYF. CDR3 sequence (DNA): TGTTCCAGCAGCTTAGCGTTAGGGGCCGATGGAAACACCATATATTTT.

CDR3 nucleotides: TGCAGCGTTGAAGGGGAGGGATTGATAGATACGCAGTATTTT. This translates into CSVEGEGLIDTQYF. The chain is built from TRBV29-1 and TRBJ2-3; 7 positions agree with TRBD2. The CDR3 runs 14 residues. CDR1 is SQVTM and CDR2 is ANQGSEA in the germline V gene. V shed 1 base and J 5 bases; nucleotides not matched to a gene: 6.

The chain couples TRBV5-1 to TRBJ2-1; 8 nucleotides line up with TRBD2. The ends lost 0 bases at V and 7 bases at J; junction bases unmatched: 3. The germline V gene has CDR1 SGHRS and CDR2 YFSETQ. This CDR3 is 14 amino acids long. Written as DNA, the CDR3 is TGCGCCAGCAGCTTGGGTCCGGGGGGGAATGAGCAGTTCTTC. Encoded protein: CASSLGPGGNEQFF.

The rearrangement links TRBV29-1 to TRBJ2-1; TRBD1 aligns across 7 bases. This CDR3 has 15 residues. The germline V gene encodes CDR1 SQVTM and CDR2 ANQGSEA. The V and J ends lost 0 bases and 7 bases, in that order; junction bases with no gene match: 9. The CDR3 DNA follows: TGCAGCGTTGAAGAGGGACAGCCGATCAGAAATGAGCAGTTCTTC. It yields the protein CSVEEGQPIRNEQFF.

This chain connects TRBV20-1 to TRBJ2-1, with D hard to call. This CDR3 is 11 amino acids long. The germline CDR1 and CDR2 sequences are DFQATT and SNEGSKA (reference sequence). Between the trimmed V and J ends, which lost 3 bases and 4 bases, there was a span of 4 bases. The CDR3 DNA reads as TGCAGTGCTAGGTCTTACAATGAGCAGTTCTTC. Encoded protein: CSARSYNEQFF.

The chain is built from TRBV30 and TRBJ2-1, with TRBD1 identical over 7 bases. Germline V lookup: CDR1 GTSNPN, CDR2 SVGIG (reference sequence). V trimming: 5 bases; J trimming: 8 bases; junction bases outside the gene matches: 15. The CDR3 contains 15 residues. For the CDR3, the DNA is TGTGCCTGGGGTCGCACCCCGAACAGGGGTTATGAGCAGTTCTTC. Amino acid sequence: CAWGRTPNRGYEQFF.

This chain uses TRBV7-3 with TRBJ2-3, with 10 bases that match TRBD2. Germline V CDR1 and CDR2: SGHTA, FQGTGA. There are 15 residues in the CDR3. V shed 5 bases and J 4 bases; nucleotides not matched to a gene: 6. This CDR3 is CASSPGLAVADTQYF. The CDR3 DNA reads TGTGCCAGCAGCCCCGGACTAGCGGTGGCAGATACGCAGTATTTT.

The chain employs TRBV7-9 and TRBJ2-5; a weak D match, TRBD1 (6 bases). The J call could be wrong; TRBJ2-7 is a better fit for the DNA end. The length of the CDR3 is 14 residues. Germline CDR1 and CDR2: SEHNR and FQNEAQ (reference sequence). CDR3 nucleotide sequence: TGTGCCAGCACCCCGTCAGGGGACCGGGACGAGCAGTACTTC. The encoded protein is CASTPSGDRDEQYF.

The V and J genes are TRBV18 and TRBJ2-2; 10 bases agree with TRBD1. Trimming took 8 bases from V and 3 from J; bases not matched to a gene: 6. CDR1 is KGHSH and CDR2 is LQKENI in the germline V gene. This CDR3 spans 15 amino acids. This CDR3 reads CASHLTGGDTGELFF. For the CDR3, the DNA is TGTGCCAGCCACCTGACAGGGGGCGACACCGGGGAGCTGTTTTTT.

This chain links TRBV9 with TRBJ2-1; D is unclear. The CDR3 covers 15 residues. CDR1 SGDLS and CDR2 YYNGEE come from the germline V gene. The V gene lost 0 bases and the J gene lost 9 bases, with 16 bases spanning the gap. CDR3 sequence reads: CASSVGPGSLAEQFF. In DNA, the CDR3 is TGTGCCAGCAGCGTAGGCCCCGGGTCTTTGGCTGAGCAGTTCTTC.

In regard to this clone: The germline gene is not matched at one end of the junction; a read error may be the cause. This sequence joins TRBV7-9 and TRBJ1-4; 9 bases are shared with TRBD1. The CDR3 consists of 16 residues. CDR1 SEHNR and CDR2 FQNEAQ come from the germline V gene (reference sequence). DNA of the CDR3: TGTTCCAGCAGCTTACTACAGGGGGCCCCTAATGAAAAACTGTTTTTT. This encodes CSSSLLQGAPNEKLFF. The full variable domain, completed using reference TRBV7-9 and TRBJ1-4, is DTGVSQNPRHKITKRGQNVTFRCDPISEHNRLYWYRQTLGQGPEFLTYFQNEAQLEKSRLLSDRFSAERPKGSFSTLEIQRTEQGDSAMYLCSSSLLQGAPNEKLFFGSGTQLSVL.